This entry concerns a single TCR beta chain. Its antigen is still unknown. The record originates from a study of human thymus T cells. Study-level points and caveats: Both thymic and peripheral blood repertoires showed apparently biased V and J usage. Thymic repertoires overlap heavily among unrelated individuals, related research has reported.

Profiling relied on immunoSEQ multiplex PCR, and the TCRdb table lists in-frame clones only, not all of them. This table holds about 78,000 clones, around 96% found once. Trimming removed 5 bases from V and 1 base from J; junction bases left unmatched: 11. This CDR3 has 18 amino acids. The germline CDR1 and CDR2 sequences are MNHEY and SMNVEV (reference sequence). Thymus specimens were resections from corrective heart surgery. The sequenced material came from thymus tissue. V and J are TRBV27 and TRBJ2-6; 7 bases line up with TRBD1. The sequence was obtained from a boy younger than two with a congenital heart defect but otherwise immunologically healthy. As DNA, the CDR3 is TGTGCCAGCAGTGGGTTACAGGGGAAAGGTTCTGGGGCCAACGTCCTGACTTTC. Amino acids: CASSGLQGKGSGANVLTF.